Detailed here is one TCR beta chain. Its antigen is not yet known. No base quality information exists; no much larger clone differs at one position. This sample stems from a study of control samples from healthy donors and cancer patients (dated by TCRdb to 2018 to 2020). The CDR1 and CDR2 encoded by the germline V gene (reference sequence) are LGHDT and YNNKEL. At the junction V is shortened by 0 bases and J by 12 bases, with 15 bases in between. The CDR3 runs 13 residues from the cysteine to the phenylalanine. Only CDR3 DNA is held: 39 bases, read in frame from base 1. The library was built by means of the immunoSEQ multiplex PCR assay. Imported from immuneACCESS, the table was reduced by TCRdb to in-frame sequences with V and J called. These copies leave out some clones; in studies compared against another copy, an unresolved V gene accounts for under half, and the cause of the remainder is not known. The sample table shows about 120,000 clones, and around 89% are seen once. About 1.1% of the sample comes from the top ten.

The rearrangement joined TRBV3-1 (or the pseudogene TRBV3-2) to TRBJ2-7; the D gene is perhaps TRBD1, on 6 matching bases. Sequencing used PBMCs. This receptor was identified in a woman aged 45-60 years with colorectal cancer. The CDR3 is CASSQETGGQAYF. The nucleotide sequence reads as follows: TGTGCCAGCAGCCAAGAAACTGGGGGCCAGGCGTACTTC.